This TCR beta chain was identified during a study of Ad26.COV2.S vaccination and SARS-CoV-2 variants. Study in general: Participants got Ad26.COV2.S intramuscularly, once or twice 56 days apart.

This clone was seen only once. What it binds is unknown. Trimming took off 5 bases at V and 6 bases at J, with 13 bases between the two ends. The germline CDR1 and CDR2 sequences are MDHEN and SYDVKM. This CDR3 contains 13 residues. Study-wide results and limits: The study found higher spike-specific TCR breadth in vaccine than placebo recipients.

Noted treatment: some 20 received Ad26.COV2.S at low or high dose, single or two shots; roughly five received placebo; per-sample allocation not given. It was on day 63 after the first vaccine or placebo injection that samples were taken. TCRdb's table, derived via immunoSEQ multiplex PCR, lists solely in-frame clones and lacks some. The sample contains fewer than 500,000 clones, less than 95% of which appear only once. The V gene is TRBV28, the J gene TRBJ1-2; D gene unclear. The receptor was isolated from a person aged 18 to 59 who received the Ad26.COV2.S COVID-19 vaccine or a placebo. The sample in question was peripheral blood, obtained in a trial of Ad26.COV2.S vaccine versus placebo. The CDR3 spells CASSLGLRDGYTF. The CDR3 region has the DNA TGTGCCAGCAGTCTAGGACTGAGAGATGGCTACACCTTC.